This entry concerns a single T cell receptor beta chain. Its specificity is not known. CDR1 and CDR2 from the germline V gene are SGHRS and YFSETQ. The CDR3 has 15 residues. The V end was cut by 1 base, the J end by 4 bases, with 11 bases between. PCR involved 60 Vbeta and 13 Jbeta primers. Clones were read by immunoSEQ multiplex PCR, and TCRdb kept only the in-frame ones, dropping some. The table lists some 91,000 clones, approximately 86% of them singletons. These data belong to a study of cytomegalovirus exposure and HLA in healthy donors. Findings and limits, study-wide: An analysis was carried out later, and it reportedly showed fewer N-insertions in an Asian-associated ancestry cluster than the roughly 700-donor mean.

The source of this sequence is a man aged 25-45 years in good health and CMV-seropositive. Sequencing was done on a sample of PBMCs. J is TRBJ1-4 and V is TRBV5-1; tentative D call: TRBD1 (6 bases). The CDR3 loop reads CASSLSDSLNEKLFF. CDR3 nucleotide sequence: TGCGCCAGCAGCTTGTCGGACAGCCTTAATGAAAAACTGTTTTTT.